A single sample gave rise to the 19 T cell receptor beta chains below, sequenced in a study of T-cell reconstitution after alpha-beta-depleted transplantation in children. Unique molecular identifiers featured in how the TCRbeta library was prepared. TCRdb passed the PCR reads through MiXCR, listing each CDR3 protein once. The table has about 440,000 distinct CDR3 sequences, 43% seen once. The specimen was PBMCs, collected before TCRalphabeta/CD19-depleted stem cell transplant. These receptors were obtained from a girl aged 2-10 years with aplastic anemia, due to receive a stem cell transplant.

The chain carries TRBV3-1 and TRBJ1-1; D possibly corresponds to TRBD1 (5 bases). Between the trimmed V and J ends, which lost 4 bases and 5 bases, there was a span of 20 bases. From germline, CDR1 is LGHDT and CDR2 YNNKEL (reference sequence). The CDR3 is made up of 16 amino acids. The CDR3 sequence is CASSPSVMGGRTEAFF. DNA for the CDR3: TGTGCCAGCAGCCCCTCCGTGATGGGGGGAAGGACTGAAGCTTTCTTT.

The rearrangement joins TRBV4-1 to TRBJ2-7; D remains ambiguous. The CDR3 has 16 residues. Per the germline V gene, CDR1 is MGHRA and CDR2 is YSYEKL. Trimming took 0 bases from V and 2 from J, leaving 14 bases between them. CDR3 residues: CASSQDLPDGAYEQYF. Here the CDR3 DNA reads TGCGCCAGCAGCCAAGATCTCCCGGACGGTGCCTACGAGCAGTACTTC.

The chain uses TRBV3-1 and TRBJ2-3; TRBD1 might be the D (6 bases). The CDR3 contains 18 residues. V lost 4 bases and J 0 bases, leaving 20 bases between the germline ends. Germline V gene data show CDR1 as LGHDT and CDR2 as YNNKEL (reference sequence). The CDR3 coding sequence is TGTGCCAGCAGCCTCCGGGACACAGGAATCACTAGCACAGATACGCAGTATTTT. Encoded protein: CASSLRDTGITSTDTQYF.

This clonotype occurred many times. The V gene is TRBV29-1, the J gene TRBJ2-5, with D perhaps matching TRBD1 (5 bases). V was pared by 7 bases and J by 5 bases, with 11 bases between. Germline CDR1 SQVTM, CDR2 ANQGSEA. There are 11 residues in the CDR3. The CDR3 region is CSGQGAETQYF. Written as DNA, the CDR3 is TGCAGCGGCCAGGGTGCGGAGACCCAGTACTTC.

This clonotype was found many times. The chain combines TRBV7-8 with TRBJ2-2, with D possibly called TRBD1 or TRBD2 (5 bases each). The CDR3 totals 15 residues. The germline V gene has CDR1 SGHVS and CDR2 FQNEAQ. V was clipped by 4 bases and J by 6 bases, with 15 bases between them. This CDR3 reads CASSSAGRTPGELFF. The CDR3 nucleotides read TGTGCCAGCAGCTCGGCGGGCCGGACACCCGGGGAGCTGTTTTTT.

Concerning this clonotype: The junction departs from germline at one end; a sequencing error may be responsible. The chain employs TRBV5-4 and TRBJ2-1; a possible D gene is TRBD2 (6 bases). The CDR3 extends over 17 amino acids. Germline V gene data show CDR1 as SGHNT and CDR2 as YYREEE (reference sequence). The CDR3 coding sequence is TGTGCCAGCAGCTTGGGAAGTAATAGCGGACCCTACCATGAGCAGTTCTTC. It is translated as CASSLGSNSGPYHEQFF.

The chain employs TRBV12-3 or TRBV12-4 and TRBJ2-7, with TRBD2 matching 10 bases. V trimming: 8 bases; J trimming: 2 bases; junction bases outside the gene matches: 12. The CDR3 is 16 amino acids. DNA for the CDR3: TGTGCCAGCGGGTTAGATAGCGGGAGGTCCCCCTACGAGCAGTACTTC. Translation: CASGLDSGRSPYEQYF.

The rearrangement uses TRBV7-2 and TRBJ2-1; D is perhaps TRBD1 or TRBD2 (5 bases each). CDR3 length: 15 amino acids. CDR1 is SGHTA and CDR2 is FQGNSA in the germline V gene. Trimming took off 4 bases at V and 4 bases at J, with 14 bases between the two ends. The CDR3 is CASSSYRDGYNEQFF. DNA for the CDR3: TGTGCCAGCAGCTCTTACCGGGACGGATACAATGAGCAGTTCTTC.

The rearrangement links TRBV12-3 or TRBV12-4 to TRBJ2-5; D is unresolved. The ends were cut back, 1 base at V and 4 bases at J, with 7 bases in the middle. The CDR3 is made up of 13 amino acids. The CDR3 spells CASSLEVGETQYF. The CDR3 DNA is TGTGCCAGCAGTTTAGAGGTGGGAGAGACCCAGTACTTC.

This clonotype was detected ten times or more. The chain carries TRBV4-2 and TRBJ2-7; D possibly corresponds to TRBD2 (6 bases). The CDR3 covers 18 residues. The germline V gene has CDR1 LGHNA and CDR2 YNFKEQ. V dropped 0 bases and J dropped 2 bases, with 20 bases sitting between them. CDR3 residues: CASSQELNLAREAYEQYF. CDR3 DNA: TGTGCCAGCAGCCAAGAATTGAATCTAGCGCGAGAAGCCTACGAGCAGTACTTC.

The rearrangement uses TRBV5-1 and TRBJ2-7; 7 bases match TRBD1. Germline CDR1 reads SGHRS; CDR2 reads YFSETQ. With V trimmed by 5 bases and J by 7 bases, 12 bases remained unmatched. The CDR3 spans 14 residues. Here the CDR3 reads CASRQRDSPGEQYF. The CDR3 bases are TGCGCCAGCAGACAACGGGACAGCCCCGGTGAGCAGTACTTC.

Regarding this clonotype: This clone may be a read error of a much larger clone one base away. The chain carries TRBV5-1 and TRBJ2-5; 7 positions match TRBD1. The germline gives CDR1 SGHRS, CDR2 YFSETQ. The V gene end was trimmed by 0 bases and the J gene end by 3 bases; junction bases not matched to a gene: 5. The CDR3 totals 15 residues. The CDR3 sequence is CASSLAGTEKETQYF. CDR3 DNA sequence: TGCGCCAGCAGCTTGGCCGGGACAGAAAAAGAGACCCAGTACTTC.

In this sample, this clonotype turned up a few times. The chain is built from TRBV12-3 or TRBV12-4 and TRBJ1-1, with 8 bases matching TRBD1. The junction had 6 bases not matched to a gene; V was cut back by 3 bases and J by 6 bases. The CDR3 is 14 residues long. The CDR3 loop is CASSLQGQAAEAFF. Here the CDR3 DNA reads TGTGCCAGCAGTTTGCAGGGACAGGCGGCTGAAGCTTTCTTT.

The chain employs TRBV5-1 and TRBJ2-5, with a weak D call TRBD2 (5 bases). The CDR3 is 16 amino acids. Germline V CDR1 and CDR2: SGHRS, YFSETQ. Trimming took off 0 bases at V and 1 base at J, with 13 bases between the two ends. CDR3: CASSLAGLSAQETQYF. The CDR3 coding sequence is TGCGCCAGCAGCTTGGCTGGACTCTCGGCCCAAGAGACCCAGTACTTC.

This clonotype was seen at least ten times. The rearrangement links TRBV9 to TRBJ1-4; 9 bases match TRBD1. V was pared by 0 bases and J by 5 bases, with 2 bases of the junction left unmatched. This CDR3 has 15 residues. Germline V gene lookup returns CDR1 SGDLS and CDR2 YYNGEE. The CDR3 DNA is TGTGCCAGCAGCGTAGCCGGGACAGGGAATGAAAAACTGTTTTTT. Translating gives CASSVAGTGNEKLFF.

In this sample, this clonotype turned up many times. The chain links TRBV5-1 to TRBJ1-2; TRBD1 matches 8 bases. Germline assignment: CDR1 SGHRS and CDR2 YFSETQ. The CDR3 is made up of 14 amino acids. The V gene end was trimmed by 7 bases and the J gene end by 3 bases; junction bases not matched to a gene: 8. The CDR3 coding sequence is TGCGCCAGCTCGTTACAGGGGGAGTACTATGGCTACACCTTC. Translated: CASSLQGEYYGYTF.

This clonotype was recorded at least ten times. J is TRBJ2-7 and V is TRBV6-5; 12 positions match TRBD2. Trimming took 2 bases from V and 2 from J; bases not matched to a gene: 7. The CDR3 loop spans 17 amino acids. Germline values: CDR1 MNHEY, CDR2 SVGAGI. CDR3 DNA: TGTGCCAGCAGTTACCATGGCCTAGCGGGAGGGCCCTACGAGCAGTACTTC. Protein product: CASSYHGLAGGPYEQYF.

In its sample, this clonotype was seen a few times. This chain connects TRBV4-2 to TRBJ1-2; possibly TRBD1 for D (6 bases). Germline-derived CDR1 and CDR2 are LGHNA and YNFKEQ. Trimming cost V 2 bases and J 3 bases, with 16 bases left between them. The CDR3 is 16 residues long. The CDR3 here is CASSQPAGGAYYGYTF. CDR3 DNA sequence: TGTGCCAGCAGCCAACCCGCGGGGGGCGCTTACTATGGCTACACCTTC.

The chain links TRBV28 to TRBJ2-6; 8 bases are shared with TRBD1. CDR1 and CDR2 (germline): MDHEN, SYDVKM. The CDR3 extends over 16 amino acids. Losses at the gene ends were 6 bases for V and 0 bases for J; bases not matched to a gene: 4. The CDR3, as DNA: TGTGCCAGCAGGACAGGGGCCTTCTCTGGGGCCAACGTCCTGACTTTC. Protein product: CASRTGAFSGANVLTF.